Each of the 30 T cell receptor beta chains below was sequenced from the same sample in a study of blood T cell repertoires in COVID-19. Profiled with immunoSEQ multiplex PCR; TCRdb holds only in-frame clones, not every one. The top ten hold around 4.5% of the sample, which has around 130,000 clones, 82% seen once. The sequencing input was peripheral blood. These receptors were collected from an older woman with acute or convalescent COVID-19.

This chain connects TRBV3-1 (or the pseudogene TRBV3-2) to TRBJ2-6; D is uncertain. Germline V CDR1 and CDR2: LGHDT, YNNKEL (reference sequence). The CDR3 sequence is 17 residues long. V was cut by 1 base and J by 0 bases, with 10 bases left in between. The CDR3 bases are TGTGCCAGCAGCCAAGCTGGCAGTCACTCTGGGGCCAACGTCCTGACTTTC. This codes for CASSQAGSHSGANVLTF.

This clone was detected only a few times. V and J are TRBV5-1 and TRBJ1-2; TRBD1 matches 10 bases. The CDR3 extends over 14 amino acids. CDR1 SGHRS and CDR2 YFSETQ come from the germline V gene. V shed 3 bases and J 3 bases; nucleotides not matched to a gene: 2. The DNA of the CDR3 is TGCGCCAGCAGCTCCGGGACAGGGGACTATGGCTACACCTTC. Translating gives CASSSGTGDYGYTF. Full variable domain (outside the CDR3, taken from reference TRBV5-1 and TRBJ1-2): KAGVTQTPRYLIKTRGQQVTLSCSPISGHRSVSWYQQTPGQGLQFLFEYFSETQRNKGNFPGRFSGRQFSNSRSEMNVSTLELGDSALYLCASSSGTGDYGYTFGSGTRLTVV.

This clone has a count of ten or more. The chain joins TRBV5-1 to TRBJ2-5, with D perhaps TRBD1 (5 bases). Germline V CDR1 and CDR2: SGHRS, YFSETQ. Trimming cost V 4 bases and J 7 bases, with 23 bases left between them. The CDR3 has 16 amino acids. This CDR3 is CASSTGGGQGQRTQYF. As DNA, the CDR3 is TGCGCCAGCAGCACGGGCGGTGGGCAGGGCCAGCGGACCCAGTACTTC.

This rearrangement joins TRBV5-8 to TRBJ1-5; D not resolved. Germline loops: CDR1 SGHTS, CDR2 YDEGEE. Trimming cost V 1 base and J 3 bases, with 11 bases left between them. The CDR3 contains 15 residues. The CDR3 DNA follows: TGTGCCAGCAGCTTGAGAGGTTACGTCAATCAGCCCCAGCATTTT. This sequence encodes CASSLRGYVNQPQHF. Based on the CDR3 plus reference TRBV5-8 and TRBJ1-5, the full variable domain is EAGVTQSPTHLIKTRGQQATLRCSPISGHTSVYWYQQALGLGLQFLLWYDEGEERNRGNFPPRFSGRQFPNYSSELNVNALELEDSALYLCASSLRGYVNQPQHFGDGTRLSIL.

The rearrangement joins TRBV30 to TRBJ2-3; D might be TRBD1 (6 bases). CDR3 length equals 15 residues. V was pared by 0 bases and J by 3 bases, with 13 bases between. Germline values: CDR1 GTSNPN, CDR2 SVGIG (reference sequence). In nucleotides, the CDR3 is TGTGCCTGGAGTGTGGGGGCGGTTCTAACAGATACGCAGTATTTT. It is translated as CAWSVGAVLTDTQYF. Combining the CDR3 with reference TRBV30 and TRBJ2-3 gives the whole variable domain SQTIHQWPATLVQPVGSPLSLECTVEGTSNPNLYWYRQAAGRGLQLLFYSVGIGQISSEVPQNLSASRPQDRQFILSSKKLLLSDSGFYLCAWSVGAVLTDTQYFGPGTRLTVL.

The genes are TRBV11-2 and TRBJ2-5; D is uncertain. Germline V gene lookup returns CDR1 SGHAT and CDR2 FQNNGV. The V end lost 5 bases, the J end lost 4 bases, and 11 bases lay between the germline ends. The CDR3 consists of 13 residues. CDR3 in amino acids: CASSLQVSETQYF. The CDR3 DNA follows: TGTGCCAGCAGCCTCCAGGTATCAGAGACCCAGTACTTC. Drawing the rest from reference TRBV11-2 and TRBJ2-5, the complete variable domain is EAGVAQSPRYKIIEKRQSVAFWCNPISGHATLYWYQQILGQGPKLLIQFQNNGVVDDSQLPKDRFSAERLKGVDSTLKIQPAKLEDSAVYLCASSLQVSETQYFGPGTRLLVL.

The chain couples TRBV6-2 or TRBV6-3 to TRBJ1-1, with D perhaps matching TRBD1 (5 bases). The CDR3 loop spans 17 amino acids. Germline V CDR1 and CDR2: MNHEY, SVGEGT. Trimming stripped 5 bases from V and 0 bases from J, with 19 bases between. CDR3 sequence reads: CASSDSPYQRMNTEAFF. The CDR3 DNA reads as TGTGCCAGCAGTGACAGCCCTTATCAACGCATGAACACTGAAGCTTTCTTT.

The chain couples TRBV13 to TRBJ2-7; TRBD1 is a possible D gene (5 bases). The V end lost 0 bases, the J end lost 3 bases, and 9 bases lay between the germline ends. Per the germline V gene, CDR1 is PRHDT and CDR2 is FYEKMQ (reference sequence). The CDR3 length is 14 residues. CDR3 DNA sequence: TGTGCCAGCAGCTTAGGAGGTCAGGGCTACGAGCAGTACTTC. It yields the protein CASSLGGQGYEQYF.

The chain joins TRBV5-1 to TRBJ2-5, with D tentatively TRBD1 (5 bases). The CDR3 totals 14 residues. The V end lost 1 base, the J end lost 0 bases, and 7 bases lay between the germline ends. Germline CDR1 and CDR2: SGHRS and YFSETQ. CDR3 amino acids: CASSLQGYQETQYF. The CDR3 coding sequence is TGCGCCAGCAGCTTGCAGGGATACCAAGAGACCCAGTACTTC.

The chain links TRBV27 to TRBJ1-2; a weak D match, TRBD1 (6 bases). Trimming cost V 3 bases and J 12 bases, with 11 bases left between them. Germline V gene lookup returns CDR1 MNHEY and CDR2 SMNVEV (reference sequence). The CDR3 extends over 11 amino acids. The CDR3 reads CASSFAGTHTF. CDR3 DNA: TGTGCCAGCAGTTTCGCCGGGACACACACCTTC.

V is TRBV6-5 and J is TRBJ1-6; D is undetermined. V lost 4 bases and J lost 10, with 14 bases in between. This CDR3 is 14 amino acids long. CDR1 is MNHEY, CDR2 SVGAGI, per germline. The DNA of the CDR3 is TGTGCCAGCAGTTCAACAGAGCCCTACTCACCCCTCCACTTT. Translated, it gives CASSSTEPYSPLHF.

The chain has TRBV7-2 and TRBJ2-5, with 9 bases matching TRBD2. Germline trimming cut 4 bases from V and 2 bases from J; bases unmatched to any gene: 5. There are 15 residues in the CDR3. Germline lookup yields CDR1 SGHTA and CDR2 FQGNSA. The CDR3 coding sequence is TGTGCCAGCAGCTGGCTAGCGGGGTTACAAGAGACCCAGTACTTC. The encoded protein is CASSWLAGLQETQYF.

The chain carries TRBV5-4 and TRBJ2-5, with TRBD1 identical over 8 bases. J was trimmed by 5 bases and V by 5 bases; bases with no gene match: 5. This CDR3 is built from 13 residues. CDR1 and CDR2 (germline): SGHNT, YYREEE (reference sequence). CDR3 in DNA: TGTGCCAGCAGACGCGGACAGGGCGAGACCCAGTACTTC. Its translation: CASRRGQGETQYF.

J is TRBJ1-2 and V is TRBV16, with D perhaps TRBD1 (5 bases). The CDR3 has 13 amino acids. CDR1 is KGHSY, CDR2 FQNENV, per germline. Trimming stripped 4 bases from V and 2 bases from J, with 8 bases between. The CDR3 coding sequence is TGTGCCAGCAGCCCCCGGGGGAACTATGGCTACACCTTC. Amino acids: CASSPRGNYGYTF.

V gene TRBV14 combines with J gene TRBJ2-6, with D perhaps matching TRBD1 (6 bases). The CDR3 totals 17 residues. Looked up from germline, CDR1 is SGHDN and CDR2 is FVKESK. The V end lost 2 bases, the J end lost 1 base, and 12 bases lay between the germline ends. The CDR3 DNA reads TGTGCCAGCAGCCAAACAGGGTGGTTATCTGGGGCCAACGTCCTGACTTTC. Amino acid sequence: CASSQTGWLSGANVLTF.

This clone showed up just a few times. The chain is built from TRBV5-1 and TRBJ1-1; D is ambiguous. This CDR3 is 14 amino acids long. Trimming took 2 bases from V and 1 from J, leaving 9 bases between them. Germline loops: CDR1 SGHRS, CDR2 YFSETQ. CDR3 nucleotides: TGCGCCAGCAGCTTATCTTCACAGAACACTGAAGCTTTCTTT. As protein: CASSLSSQNTEAFF.

The count of this clone is one. The chain combines TRBV5-8 with TRBJ2-7, with 12 bases lining up with TRBD1. Germline V CDR1 and CDR2: SGHTS, YDEGEE. The CDR3 contains 12 residues. Trimming at V came to 7 bases and at J to 5 bases, leaving 1 base not matched to a gene. The CDR3 loop reads CASGTGGNEQYV. In DNA, the CDR3 is TGTGCCAGCGGGACAGGGGGCAACGAGCAGTACGTC.

This clone was seen only once. This rearrangement joins TRBV7-3 to TRBJ2-3; 10 positions agree with TRBD1. The trim removed 3 bases at V and 3 bases at J, leaving 0 bases unmatched. CDR3 length: 14 residues. Germline lookup yields CDR1 SGHTA and CDR2 FQGTGA. The CDR3 nucleotides are TGTGCCAGCAGCTTGGGACAGGGGACAGATACGCAGTATTTT. This gives the protein CASSLGQGTDTQYF.

In its sample, this clone was seen many times. The rearrangement joins TRBV5-4 to TRBJ1-6; 9 bases fit TRBD1. The CDR3 loop spans 16 amino acids. Germline values: CDR1 SGHNT, CDR2 YYREEE (reference sequence). J was trimmed by 10 bases and V by 4 bases; bases with no gene match: 12. The CDR3 loop reads CASSRSTGQGYSPLHF. DNA for the CDR3: TGTGCCAGCAGCCGATCGACGGGACAGGGATACTCACCCCTCCACTTT.

The rearrangement links TRBV7-3 to TRBJ2-5; D may be TRBD2 (6 bases). Germline CDR1 is SGHTA and CDR2 is FQGTGA. V was shortened by 5 bases and J by 4 bases, with 14 bases between the two germline ends. This CDR3 contains 14 residues. The CDR3 DNA reads as TGTGCCAGCAGCCGCTATGGGACTCCAGAGACCCAGTACTTC. It yields the protein CASSRYGTPETQYF.

The chain carries TRBV7-9 and TRBJ2-7; D not resolved. Trimming removed 4 bases at V and 3 bases at J, with 10 bases between. Germline lookup yields CDR1 SEHNR and CDR2 FQNEAQ (reference sequence). This CDR3 contains 13 residues. Here the CDR3 reads CASSWSQSYEQYF. The CDR3 nucleotides read TGTGCCAGCAGCTGGTCACAGAGCTACGAGCAGTACTTC. The whole variable domain, filled in from reference TRBV7-9 and TRBJ2-7, reads DTGVSQNPRHKITKRGQNVTFRCDPISEHNRLYWYRQTLGQGPEFLTYFQNEAQLEKSRLLSDRFSAERPKGSFSTLEIQRTEQGDSAMYLCASSWSQSYEQYFGPGTRLTVT.

As concerns this clone: A junction boundary mismatches the germline segment, possibly from a read error. This chain joins TRBV13 and TRBJ2-3; 7 bases align to TRBD1. CDR1 PRHDT and CDR2 FYEKMQ come from the germline V gene (reference sequence). The CDR3 has 13 amino acids. The CDR3 nucleotides read TGTGCCAGCAGCTTCGATCGGACAGGCGGCCCCTCCTTT. This translates into CASSFDRTGGPSF. Looking up the rest from reference TRBV13 and TRBJ2-3 gives the full variable domain: AAGVIQSPRHLIKEKRETATLKCYPIPRHDTVYWYQQGPGQDPQFLISFYEKMQSDKGSIPDRFSAQQFSDYHSELNMSSLELGDSALYFCASSFDRTGGPSFGPGTRLTVL.

This clone was counted a single time. The chain carries TRBV29-1 and TRBJ2-5, with 8 bases lining up with TRBD1. Germline V gene sequence: CDR1 SQVTM, CDR2 ANQGSEA. The V and J ends lost 5 bases and 1 base, in that order; junction bases with no gene match: 6. The CDR3 runs to 14 residues. CDR3: CSVREGTGQETQYF. CDR3 nucleotide sequence: TGCAGCGTTAGAGAAGGGACAGGCCAAGAGACCCAGTACTTC.

The V gene is TRBV11-3, the J gene TRBJ1-6; 9 positions agree with TRBD1. The germline V gene encodes CDR1 SGHNT and CDR2 YENEEA. Losses at the gene ends were 7 bases for V and 10 bases for J; bases not matched to a gene: 11. There are 15 residues in the CDR3. The CDR3 DNA reads TGTGCCAGCACCGAACAGGGGGCGGCCGGATCACCCCTCCACTTT. This gives the protein CASTEQGAAGSPLHF.

The rearrangement uses TRBV6-6 and TRBJ1-4; the D gene is possibly TRBD1 (5 bases). V dropped 2 bases and J dropped 6 bases, with 7 bases sitting between them. The CDR3 consists of 13 residues. Germline loops: CDR1 MNHNY, CDR2 SVGAGI (reference sequence). CDR3 amino acids: CASSYAGDEKLFF. DNA for the CDR3: TGTGCCAGCAGTTACGCGGGGGATGAAAAACTGTTTTTT.

This clone was counted a single time. The chain combines TRBV11-3 with TRBJ2-3, with D unresolved. This CDR3 region has 14 residues. Germline loops: CDR1 SGHNT, CDR2 YENEEA. V lost 5 bases to trimming and J lost 2 bases, with 11 bases between them. DNA for the CDR3: TGTGCCAGCAGCCCCACTACAATCACAGATACGCAGTATTTT. It codes for CASSPTTITDTQYF.

The V and J genes are TRBV29-1 and TRBJ2-1; TRBD1 is a possible D gene (6 bases). The CDR3 has 11 residues. The V end lost 6 bases, the J end lost 4 bases, and 7 bases lay between the germline ends. Germline CDR1 is SQVTM and CDR2 is ANQGSEA. The CDR3 coding sequence is TGCAGCGTCGACAGGTACAATGAGCAGTTCTTC. Protein: CSVDRYNEQFF.

V is TRBV2 and J is TRBJ2-7; perhaps TRBD1 as D (6 bases). Germline V CDR1 and CDR2: SNHLY, FYNNEI. The CDR3 consists of 13 residues. V lost 7 bases to trimming and J lost 4 bases, with 14 bases between them. CDR3 in amino acids: CASTRDNLYEQYF. The CDR3 DNA is TGTGCCAGCACCCGGGACAATTTATACGAGCAGTACTTC.

The V gene is TRBV3-1 (or the pseudogene TRBV3-2), the J gene TRBJ1-6, with D tentatively TRBD1 (5 bases). Trimming shortened V by 0 bases and J by 9 bases, and 18 bases separated the two germline ends. This CDR3 comprises 17 residues. The V gene's germline CDR1 is LGHDT and CDR2 YNNKEL (reference sequence). For the CDR3, the DNA is TGTGCCAGCAGCCAAGATCTTGTGAGTCAAGGGGTTTCACCCCTCCACTTT. Amino acid sequence: CASSQDLVSQGVSPLHF.

The rearrangement links TRBV5-8 to TRBJ2-5, with 9 bases identical to TRBD1. The ends lost 7 bases at V and 5 bases at J; junction bases unmatched: 9. Germline CDR1 is SGHTS and CDR2 is YDEGEE. The CDR3 is 14 residues long. The CDR3 bases are TGTGCCAGCGACCGAGGACAGGGGAGGGAGACCCAGTACTTC. This sequence encodes CASDRGQGRETQYF.